These 17 T cell receptor beta chains were sequenced from one sample in a study of healthy donors' naive CD4 and CD8 T cells. Starting from 500 ng of total RNA, TCR libraries were made with linear amplification. TCRdb processed the reads anew with MiXCR; each CDR3 protein has one entry. In the table there are some 190,000 distinct CDR3 sequences, about 70% of which are singletons. Sequenced input: naive CD4+ and CD8+ T cells sorted from blood, pooled from several donors. The receptors derive from a pool of human donors in good health; the sample pools cells from several healthy donors.

This chain links TRBV29-1 with TRBJ2-1; 8 bases are a match to TRBD1. Per germline, CDR1 SQVTM and CDR2 ANQGSEA. Trimming cost V 6 bases and J 6 bases; bases outside gene matches: 10. This CDR3 has 14 residues. The CDR3 coding sequence is TGCAGCGTAGATGGACAGGGAGATGTCAATGAGCAGTTCTTC. Translation gives CSVDGQGDVNEQFF.

The chain combines TRBV6-2 or TRBV6-3 with TRBJ2-1; D possibly matches TRBD1 or TRBD2 (5 bases each). V was cut by 5 bases and J by 0 bases, with 11 bases left in between. The CDR3 covers 15 residues. Germline values: CDR1 MNHEY, CDR2 SVGEGT. The DNA for the CDR3 is TGTGCCAGCAGTCGGGACCTCAGCTCCTACAATGAGCAGTTCTTC. It specifies CASSRDLSSYNEQFF.

The chain couples TRBV29-1 to TRBJ2-3; D gene unclear. Germline lookup yields CDR1 SQVTM and CDR2 ANQGSEA. The CDR3 consists of 12 residues. Trimming pared 7 bases from V and 4 bases from J, leaving 12 bases between. CDR3 protein: CSGAVGPDTQYF. CDR3 coding DNA: TGCAGCGGTGCCGTGGGCCCAGATACGCAGTATTTT.

This chain links TRBV29-1 with TRBJ2-1; D ambiguous. Trimming removed 7 bases from V and 7 bases from J, with 11 bases in between. CDR3 length: 11 amino acids. Germline V gene sequence: CDR1 SQVTM, CDR2 ANQGSEA. In DNA, the CDR3 is TGCAGCGCGAGGCCCGGGAATGAGCAGTTCTTC. Residues: CSARPGNEQFF.

The chain carries TRBV19 and TRBJ2-1; D possibly corresponds to TRBD1 (5 bases). V was pared by 4 bases and J by 9 bases, with 7 bases between. Germline-derived CDR1 and CDR2 are LNHDA and SQIVND (reference sequence). The CDR3 is 11 amino acids. CDR3 protein: CASSTDSEQFF. DNA for the CDR3: TGTGCCAGTAGTACCGACAGTGAGCAGTTCTTC.

This chain uses TRBV19 with TRBJ2-1; weak D call: TRBD1 (5 bases). Germline V gives CDR1 LNHDA, CDR2 SQIVND (reference sequence). The ends were cut back, 3 bases at V and 9 bases at J, with 15 bases in the middle. The CDR3 loop spans 14 amino acids. The DNA of the CDR3 is TGTGCCAGTAGTATGGGAAGACAGCCCTTTGAGCAGTTCTTC. This sequence encodes CASSMGRQPFEQFF.

This sequence joins TRBV19 and TRBJ1-5, with 8 bases that match TRBD1. Germline CDR1 is LNHDA and CDR2 is SQIVND (reference sequence). Germline trimming cut 6 bases from V and 3 bases from J; bases unmatched to any gene: 7. The length of the CDR3 is 15 residues. As DNA, the CDR3 is TGTGCCAGTAGGAATCAGGGGGCGGACAATCAGCCCCAGCATTTT. Translation: CASRNQGADNQPQHF.

The chain recombines TRBV6-4 with TRBJ2-3; 13 nucleotides agree with TRBD2. This CDR3 has 15 residues. Germline V CDR1 and CDR2: MRHNA, SNTAGT. The V segment lost 6 bases and the J segment 7 bases; nucleotides outside the gene matches: 7. The CDR3 DNA follows: TGTGCCAGCAGACCTCAGGGACTAGCGGGGAATACGCAGTATTTT. It encodes CASRPQGLAGNTQYF.

This clonotype occurred once. This chain uses TRBV6-6 with TRBJ1-1, with no clear D. V lost 7 bases, J lost 1 base, and 13 bases lay in between. CDR3 length equals 14 residues. From germline, CDR1 is MNHNY and CDR2 SVGAGI (reference sequence). CDR3 protein: CASIMSRQNTEAFF. The DNA for the CDR3 is TGTGCCAGCATTATGAGTCGGCAGAACACTGAAGCTTTCTTT.

The chain joins TRBV5-1 to TRBJ2-7; D is undetermined. CDR1 is SGHRS and CDR2 is YFSETQ in the germline V gene. Trimming pared 4 bases from V and 2 bases from J, leaving 19 bases between. The CDR3 covers 16 residues. Here the CDR3 reads CASSGRLDLRAYEQYF. The CDR3 DNA sequence: TGCGCCAGCAGCGGCCGGTTGGACCTACGCGCCTACGAGCAGTACTTC.

In its sample, this clonotype was seen a few times. The chain has TRBV19 and TRBJ1-2; 8 bases agree with TRBD1. Losses at the gene ends were 5 bases for V and 3 bases for J; bases not matched to a gene: 5. Germline assignment: CDR1 LNHDA and CDR2 SQIVND (reference sequence). This CDR3 has 14 amino acids. The CDR3 DNA is TGTGCCAGTAGTCCTCAGGGGGCGTACTATGGCTACACCTTC. Translated, it gives CASSPQGAYYGYTF.

This chain joins TRBV6-6 and TRBJ2-7, with D perhaps matching TRBD1 or TRBD2 (5 bases each). The CDR3 length is 13 residues. V was cut by 9 bases and J by 2 bases, with 14 bases left in between. Germline V lookup: CDR1 MNHNY, CDR2 SVGAGI (reference sequence). The CDR3 region is CASKSGDPYEQYF. CDR3 nucleotide sequence: TGTGCCAGTAAGTCCGGGGACCCCTACGAGCAGTACTTC.

For the CDR3, the DNA is TGTGCCAGCAGCGGGGGCCGCTCCTACAATGAGCAGTTCTTC. As protein: CASSGGRSYNEQFF. The chain carries TRBV6-5 and TRBJ2-1; D assignment may be TRBD1 or TRBD2 (6 bases each). V shed 6 bases and J shed 0 bases, with 9 bases lying between them. The CDR3 is 14 residues long. Germline CDR1 reads MNHEY; CDR2 reads SVGAGI.

The rearrangement links TRBV15 to TRBJ2-5; D perhaps matches TRBD2 (5 bases). The ends were cut back, 5 bases at V and 2 bases at J, with 12 bases in the middle. CDR1 is LNHNV, CDR2 YYDKDF, per germline (reference sequence). This CDR3 is built from 14 residues. CDR3 nucleotides: TGTGCCACCAGCGAAGCGGCCTTACAAGAGACCCAGTACTTC. Its translation: CATSEAALQETQYF. Based on the CDR3 plus reference TRBV15 and TRBJ2-5, the full variable domain is DAMVIQNPRYQVTQFGKPVTLSCSQTLNHNVMYWYQQKSSQAPKLLFHYYDKDFNNEADTPDNFQSRRPNTSFCFLDIRSPGLGDTAMYLCATSEAALQETQYFGPGTRLLVL.

The J gene is TRBJ1-3, the V gene TRBV14; D ambiguous. CDR3 length equals 17 residues. Germline V CDR1 and CDR2: SGHDN, FVKESK. Trimming removed 5 bases at V and 1 base at J, with 18 bases between. CDR3 in DNA: TGTGCCAGCAGCTCTAGACCCGTAATCTCGTCTGGAAACACCATATATTTT. Protein: CASSSRPVISSGNTIYF.

V gene TRBV4-1 combines with J gene TRBJ2-6; D is possibly TRBD1 (5 bases). V was pared by 4 bases and J by 0 bases, with 7 bases between. There are 15 residues in the CDR3. Germline assignment: CDR1 MGHRA and CDR2 YSYEKL. The CDR3 nucleotides are TGCGCCAGCAGCCTCAGGGACTCTGGGGCCAACGTCCTGACTTTC. Its protein is CASSLRDSGANVLTF.

The chain recombines TRBV19 with TRBJ2-5; D ambiguous. The CDR3 consists of 14 residues. Trimming cost V 3 bases and J 5 bases, with 13 bases left between them. CDR1 and CDR2 from the germline V gene are LNHDA and SQIVND (reference sequence). The CDR3 sequence: CASSIGIGMETQYF. CDR3 in DNA: TGTGCCAGTAGTATTGGGATAGGGATGGAGACCCAGTACTTC.